The sequence of this T cell receptor (beta chain) was determined in a study of blood T cell repertoires in COVID-19. This clone was seen just once. Germline lookup yields CDR1 LGHNA and CDR2 YSLEER. This CDR3 contains 18 residues. The germline V and J ends were trimmed by 0 bases and 4 bases, with 19 bases remaining between them. As handled by the study authors: Estimation of nucleated cell counts relied on the amplification of reference gene primers. Here immunoSEQ multiplex PCR was the method, and the copy in TCRdb shows in-frame clones only, minus some. V and J calls and clone size are given by that table; D and trimming were obtained from the DNA. The sample has about 480,000 clones, roughly 90% seen once. The cohort comprised adults aged about 18 to 90 years residing in some 24 US areas. Recovered participants had two consecutive negative NP/OP PCR tests, healthcare professional clearance, or symptom resolution.

The V gene is TRBV4-3, the J gene TRBJ1-3; the D gene is possibly TRBD1 (6 bases). Sequences were obtained from PBMCs or T cells enriched from blood (not recorded which). This sequence was found in a woman between 35 and 50 years old who had recovered from COVID-19. Here the CDR3 DNA reads TGCGCCAGCAGCCAAGATAGGGGATCCAGGGGCACGGGAAACACCATATATTTT. This translates into CASSQDRGSRGTGNTIYF.